This T cell receptor (beta chain) was recorded in a study of T cell changes during pregnancy in multiple sclerosis. V was clipped by 5 bases and J by 7 bases; unmatched bases: 7. The CDR3 is made up of 15 amino acids. Germline lookup yields CDR1 SEHNR and CDR2 FQNEAQ (reference sequence). A few counts support this clone. The data were produced by immunoSEQ multiplex PCR, yet TCRdb's version contains in-frame clones alone and is incomplete. The sample consists of around 77,000 clones, around 90% of them appearing once. This TCR derives from a female donor with multiple sclerosis, enrolled in a pregnancy study. This chain links TRBV7-9 with TRBJ1-4; 10 nucleotides line up with TRBD1. Sequences were derived from peripheral blood, sampled in the third trimester of pregnancy. Here the CDR3 reads CASSPGQGIGEKLFF. Here the CDR3 DNA reads TGTGCCAGCAGCCCGGGACAGGGGATCGGTGAAAAACTGTTTTTT.